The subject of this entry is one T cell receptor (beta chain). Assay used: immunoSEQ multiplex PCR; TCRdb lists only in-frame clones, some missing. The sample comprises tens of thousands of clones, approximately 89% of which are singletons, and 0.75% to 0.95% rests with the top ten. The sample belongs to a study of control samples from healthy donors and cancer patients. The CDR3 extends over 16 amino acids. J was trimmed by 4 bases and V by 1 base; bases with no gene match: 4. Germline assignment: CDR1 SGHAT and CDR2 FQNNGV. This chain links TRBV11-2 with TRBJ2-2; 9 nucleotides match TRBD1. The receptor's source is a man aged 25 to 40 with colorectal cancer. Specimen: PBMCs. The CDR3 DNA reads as TGTGCCAGCAGCTTAGGGGGACAGGGCACCACCGGGGAGCTGTTTTTT. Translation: CASSLGGQGTTGELFF. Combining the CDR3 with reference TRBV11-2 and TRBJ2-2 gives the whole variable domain EAGVAQSPRYKIIEKRQSVAFWCNPISGHATLYWYQQILGQGPKLLIQFQNNGVVDDSQLPKDRFSAERLKGVDSTLKIQPAKLEDSAVYLCASSLGGQGTTGELFFGEGSRLTVL.